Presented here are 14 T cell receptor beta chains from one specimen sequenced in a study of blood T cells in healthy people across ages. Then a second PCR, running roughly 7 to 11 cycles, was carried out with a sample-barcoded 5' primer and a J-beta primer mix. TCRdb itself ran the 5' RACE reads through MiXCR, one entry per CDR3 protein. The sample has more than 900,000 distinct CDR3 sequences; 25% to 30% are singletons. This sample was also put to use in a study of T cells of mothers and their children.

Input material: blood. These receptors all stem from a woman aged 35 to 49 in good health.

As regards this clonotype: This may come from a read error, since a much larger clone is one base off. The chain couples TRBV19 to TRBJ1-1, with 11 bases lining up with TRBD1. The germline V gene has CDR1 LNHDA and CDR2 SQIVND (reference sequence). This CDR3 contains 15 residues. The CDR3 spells CASSLGQGANTVAFF. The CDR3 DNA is TGTGCCAGTAGCCTAGGACAGGGGGCGAACACTGTAGCTTTCTTT.

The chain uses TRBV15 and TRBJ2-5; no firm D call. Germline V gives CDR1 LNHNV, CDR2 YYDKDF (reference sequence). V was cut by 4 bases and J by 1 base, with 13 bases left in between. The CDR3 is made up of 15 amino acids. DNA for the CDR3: TGTGCCACCAGCACCCCGAGGTCTTCCCAAGAGACCCAGTACTTC. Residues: CATSTPRSSQETQYF.

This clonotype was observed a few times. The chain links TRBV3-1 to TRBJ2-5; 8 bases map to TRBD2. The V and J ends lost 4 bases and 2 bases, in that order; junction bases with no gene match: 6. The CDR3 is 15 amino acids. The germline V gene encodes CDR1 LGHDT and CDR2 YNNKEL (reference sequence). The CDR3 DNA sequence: TGTGCCAGCAGCCGTCCACTAGCGGAACAAGAGACCCAGTACTTC. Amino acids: CASSRPLAEQETQYF.

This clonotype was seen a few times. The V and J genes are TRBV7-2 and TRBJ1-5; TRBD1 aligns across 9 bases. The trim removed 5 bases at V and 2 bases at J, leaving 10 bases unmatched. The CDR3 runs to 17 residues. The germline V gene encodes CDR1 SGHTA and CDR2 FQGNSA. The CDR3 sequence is CASSRDRANKGNQPQHF. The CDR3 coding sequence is TGTGCCAGCAGCCGGGACAGGGCTAATAAAGGCAATCAGCCCCAGCATTTT. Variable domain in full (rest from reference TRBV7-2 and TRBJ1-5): GAGVSQSPSNKVTEKGKDVELRCDPISGHTALYWYRQSLGQGLEFLIYFQGNSAPDKSGLPSDRFSAERTGGSVSTLTIQRTQQEDSAVYLCASSRDRANKGNQPQHFGDGTRLSIL.

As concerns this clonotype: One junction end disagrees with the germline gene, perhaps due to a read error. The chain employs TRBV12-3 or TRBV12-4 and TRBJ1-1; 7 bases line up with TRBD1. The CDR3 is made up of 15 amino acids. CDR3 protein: CAGSSSGGLNTEAFF. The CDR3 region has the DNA TGTGCCGGCAGCTCCTCAGGGGGGCTGAACACTGAAGCTTTCTTT.

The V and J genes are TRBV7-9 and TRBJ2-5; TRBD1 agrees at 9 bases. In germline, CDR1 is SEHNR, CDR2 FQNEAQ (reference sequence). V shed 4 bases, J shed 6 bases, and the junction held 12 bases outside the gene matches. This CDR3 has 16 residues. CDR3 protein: CASSSRTGEAKKTQYF. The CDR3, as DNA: TGTGCCAGCAGCTCTCGGACAGGGGAGGCAAAAAAGACCCAGTACTTC.

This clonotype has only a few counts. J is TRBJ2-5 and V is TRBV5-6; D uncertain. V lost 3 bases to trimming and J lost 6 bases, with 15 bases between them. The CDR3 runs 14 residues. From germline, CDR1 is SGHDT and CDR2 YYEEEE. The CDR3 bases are TGTGCCAGCAGCTCTCGAGTAGAAGGGAAGACCCAGTACTTC. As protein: CASSSRVEGKTQYF.

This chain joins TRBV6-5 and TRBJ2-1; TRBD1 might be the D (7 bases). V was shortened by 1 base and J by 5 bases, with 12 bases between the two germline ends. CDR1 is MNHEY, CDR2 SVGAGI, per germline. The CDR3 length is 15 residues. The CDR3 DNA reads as TGTGCCAGCAGTTACTGGCCAGGGGGGAACAATGAGCAGTTCTTC. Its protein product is CASSYWPGGNNEQFF.

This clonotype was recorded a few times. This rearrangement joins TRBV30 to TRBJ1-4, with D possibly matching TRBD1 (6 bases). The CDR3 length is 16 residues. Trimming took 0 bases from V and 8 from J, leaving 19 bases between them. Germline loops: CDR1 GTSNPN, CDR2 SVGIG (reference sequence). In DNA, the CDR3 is TGTGCCTGGAGTGTAAGCCGGAGACAGGCGCGGGAAAAACTGTTTTTT. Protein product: CAWSVSRRQAREKLFF.

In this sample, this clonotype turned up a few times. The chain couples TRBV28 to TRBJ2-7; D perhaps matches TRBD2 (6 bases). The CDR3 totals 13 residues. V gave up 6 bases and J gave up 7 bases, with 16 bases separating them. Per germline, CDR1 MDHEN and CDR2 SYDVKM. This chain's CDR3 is CASSPSGEEEQYF. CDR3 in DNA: TGTGCCAGCAGCCCCTCGGGGGAGGAGGAGCAGTACTTC.

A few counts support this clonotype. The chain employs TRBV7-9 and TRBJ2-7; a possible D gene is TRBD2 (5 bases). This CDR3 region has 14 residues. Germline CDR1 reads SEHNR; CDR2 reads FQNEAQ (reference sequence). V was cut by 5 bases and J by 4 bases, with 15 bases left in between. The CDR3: CASSPNGKPYEQYF. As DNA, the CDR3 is TGTGCCAGCAGCCCTAACGGGAAACCTTACGAGCAGTACTTC.

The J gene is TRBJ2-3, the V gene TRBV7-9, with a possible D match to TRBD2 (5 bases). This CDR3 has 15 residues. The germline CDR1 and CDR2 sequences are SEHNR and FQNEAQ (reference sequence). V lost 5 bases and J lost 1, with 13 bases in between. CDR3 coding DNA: TGTGCCAGCAGCCCGATCGGGATAGGCACAGATACGCAGTATTTT. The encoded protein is CASSPIGIGTDTQYF.

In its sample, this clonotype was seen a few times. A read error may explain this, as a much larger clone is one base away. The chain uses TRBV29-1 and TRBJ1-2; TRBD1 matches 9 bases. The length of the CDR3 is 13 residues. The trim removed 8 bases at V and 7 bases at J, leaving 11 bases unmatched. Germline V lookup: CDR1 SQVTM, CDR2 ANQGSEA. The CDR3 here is CSTRTGAGIGYTF. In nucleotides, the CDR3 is TGCAGCACCAGGACAGGGGCAGGGATTGGCTACACCTTC. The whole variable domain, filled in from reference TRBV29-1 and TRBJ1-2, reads SAVISQKPSRDICQRGTSLTIQCQVDSQVTMMFWYRQQPGQSLTLIATANQGSEATYESGFVIDKFPISRPNLTFSTLTVSNMSPEDSSIYLCSTRTGAGIGYTFGSGTRLTVV.

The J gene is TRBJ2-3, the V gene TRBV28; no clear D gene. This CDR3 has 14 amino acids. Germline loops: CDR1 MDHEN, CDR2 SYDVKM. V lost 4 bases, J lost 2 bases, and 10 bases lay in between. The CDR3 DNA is TGTGCCAGCAGTTCCCTCCTTCCCACAGATACGCAGTATTTT. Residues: CASSSLLPTDTQYF.